A single sample gave rise to the 29 T cell receptor beta chains below, sequenced in a study of cytomegalovirus exposure and HLA in healthy donors. Both 60 Vbeta primers and 13 Jbeta primers went into the PCR. Here immunoSEQ multiplex PCR was the method, and the copy in TCRdb shows in-frame clones only, minus some. The table includes approximately 180,000 clones, roughly 80% detected once. Sequences were obtained from PBMCs. These receptors all stem from a woman aged 18-30 years in good health and CMV-seronegative.

This sequence joins TRBV6-5 and TRBJ2-5; 9 nucleotides match TRBD2. The germline V gene encodes CDR1 MNHEY and CDR2 SVGAGI. This CDR3 is 15 amino acids long. With 7 bases clipped from V and 1 base from J, the junction kept 7 bases outside the gene matches. The CDR3 is CASKVSGGIQETQYF. The DNA of the CDR3 is TGTGCCAGCAAGGTTAGCGGGGGAATCCAAGAGACCCAGTACTTC.

This rearrangement joins TRBV28 to TRBJ2-5, with 8 bases aligning to TRBD1. J was trimmed by 5 bases and V by 4 bases; bases with no gene match: 6. Germline values: CDR1 MDHEN, CDR2 SYDVKM. The CDR3 is 14 amino acids. The DNA for the CDR3 is TGTGCCAGCAGTTCTGGGACAGGCGGGGAGACCCAGTACTTC. Residues: CASSSGTGGETQYF.

The chain couples TRBV11-3 to TRBJ1-1; 9 nucleotides match TRBD1. The CDR3 consists of 14 residues. Germline CDR1 reads SGHNT; CDR2 reads YENEEA. V shed 5 bases and J 6 bases; nucleotides not matched to a gene: 7. The CDR3 spells CASSPPRQGAEAFF. CDR3 coding DNA: TGTGCCAGCAGCCCACCTAGACAGGGGGCTGAAGCTTTCTTT.

V gene TRBV13 combines with J gene TRBJ1-2, with 12 positions matching TRBD1. CDR1 PRHDT and CDR2 FYEKMQ come from the germline V gene (reference sequence). J was trimmed by 6 bases and V by 4 bases; bases with no gene match: 6. CDR3 size: 15 residues. CDR3 protein: CASSSGQGAKDGYTF. In DNA, the CDR3 is TGTGCCAGCAGCTCGGGACAGGGGGCCAAAGATGGCTACACCTTC. The full variable domain, completed using reference TRBV13 and TRBJ1-2, is AAGVIQSPRHLIKEKRETATLKCYPIPRHDTVYWYQQGPGQDPQFLISFYEKMQSDKGSIPDRFSAQQFSDYHSELNMSSLELGDSALYFCASSSGQGAKDGYTFGSGTRLTVV.

V and J are TRBV30 and TRBJ2-7; 8 bases are a match to TRBD2. Germline CDR1 is GTSNPN and CDR2 is SVGIG (reference sequence). The CDR3 is 13 amino acids. V lost 2 bases and J lost 6; bases outside the gene matches: 6. The CDR3 DNA is TGTGCCTGGAGTTACACCGGGGGGGGCGAGCAGTACTTC. It is translated as CAWSYTGGGEQYF.

J is TRBJ2-1 and V is TRBV30, with D possibly being TRBD2 (6 bases). In germline, CDR1 is GTSNPN, CDR2 SVGIG (reference sequence). The V gene lost 0 bases and the J gene lost 9 bases, with 9 bases spanning the gap. The CDR3 runs to 12 residues. CDR3 protein: CAWSVMGLEQFF. The CDR3 DNA is TGTGCCTGGAGTGTAATGGGACTTGAGCAGTTCTTC. The full variable domain, its missing parts supplied by reference TRBV30 and TRBJ2-1, is SQTIHQWPATLVQPVGSPLSLECTVEGTSNPNLYWYRQAAGRGLQLLFYSVGIGQISSEVPQNLSASRPQDRQFILSSKKLLLSDSGFYLCAWSVMGLEQFFGPGTRLTVL.

This chain uses TRBV19 with TRBJ2-3; perhaps TRBD2 as D (5 bases). Trimming left V 6 bases short and J 0 bases short, with 10 bases between. CDR1 is LNHDA, CDR2 SQIVND, per germline (reference sequence). This CDR3 is 14 amino acids long. The CDR3 DNA follows: TGTGCCAGTAGGGACTGGTCTAGCACAGATACGCAGTATTTT. This codes for CASRDWSSTDTQYF.

The rearrangement links TRBV2 to TRBJ2-5; 14 bases line up with TRBD2. CDR1 SNHLY and CDR2 FYNNEI come from the germline V gene. The CDR3 extends over 15 amino acids. J was trimmed by 1 base and V by 7 bases; bases with no gene match: 2. The CDR3 coding sequence is TGTGCCAGCACAGGGACTAGCGGGAGCCAAGAGACCCAGTACTTC. Its translation: CASTGTSGSQETQYF. The full variable domain, completed using reference TRBV2 and TRBJ2-5, is EPEVTQTPSHQVTQMGQEVILRCVPISNHLYFYWYRQILGQKVEFLVSFYNNEISEKSEIFDDQFSVERPDGSNFTLKIRSTKLEDSAMYFCASTGTSGSQETQYFGPGTRLLVL.

This chain connects TRBV6-6 to TRBJ2-7; 10 nucleotides agree with TRBD1. Per the germline V gene, CDR1 is MNHNY and CDR2 is SVGAGI (reference sequence). With V trimmed by 6 bases and J by 3 bases, 5 bases remained unmatched. The length of the CDR3 is 14 residues. CDR3 amino acids: CASRLGQGIYEQYF. For the CDR3, the DNA is TGTGCCAGCAGGCTGGGACAGGGGATCTACGAGCAGTACTTC.

In its sample, this clone was seen a few times. This chain links TRBV6-1 with TRBJ2-2; tentative D call: TRBD2 (6 bases). The CDR3 is 15 amino acids. Trimming took 6 bases from V and 0 from J, leaving 11 bases between them. Germline CDR1 reads MNHNS; CDR2 reads SASEGT. CDR3: CASSLTSANTGELFF. CDR3 DNA: TGTGCCAGCAGCCTGACTAGTGCGAACACCGGGGAGCTGTTTTTT.

The chain couples TRBV29-1 to TRBJ1-1; TRBD1 aligns across 7 bases. The V gene's germline CDR1 is SQVTM and CDR2 ANQGSEA. The CDR3 contains 14 residues. The CDR3 DNA sequence: TGCAGTGCGACTCTACAGGGGAAGGGGACTGAAGCTTTCTTT. Translated, it gives CSATLQGKGTEAFF.

This clone was counted once. This chain connects TRBV29-1 to TRBJ1-2; tentative D call: TRBD1 (5 bases). V lost 4 bases and J lost 10, with 19 bases in between. The CDR3 sequence is 13 residues long. Germline loops: CDR1 SQVTM, CDR2 ANQGSEA. CDR3 protein: CSVVSAGPSDYTF. The CDR3 bases are TGCAGCGTTGTCTCGGCAGGGCCTTCTGACTACACCTTC.

The V call is TRBV7-8, the J call TRBJ2-7; the D gene is possibly TRBD2 (7 bases). This CDR3 spans 15 amino acids. V lost 5 bases and J lost 2, with 16 bases in between. Per germline, CDR1 SGHVS and CDR2 FQNEAQ. The CDR3 spells CASSTLRGAAYEQYF. CDR3 DNA: TGTGCCAGCAGCACCCTACGGGGGGCCGCCTACGAGCAGTACTTC.

This chain links TRBV4-3 with TRBJ2-1; TRBD2 matches 11 bases. The germline CDR1 and CDR2 sequences are LGHNA and YSLEER. The CDR3 spans 16 residues. J lost 8 bases, V lost 2 bases, and 8 bases had no gene match. The DNA for the CDR3 is TGCGCCAGCAGCCAAAAGACTAGCGGGGAAGGGTATGAGCAGTTCTTC. Translation gives CASSQKTSGEGYEQFF.

The chain recombines TRBV5-1 with TRBJ2-1; 11 nucleotides agree with TRBD2. The length of the CDR3 is 16 residues. From germline, CDR1 is SGHRS and CDR2 YFSETQ. V trimming: 2 bases; J trimming: 5 bases; junction bases outside the gene matches: 6. The CDR3 region has the DNA TGCGCCAGCAGCTTACCAACTAGCGGGAGTGACAATGAGCAGTTCTTC. This encodes CASSLPTSGSDNEQFF.

This chain's CDR3 is CASSRSEGETQYF. Written as DNA, the CDR3 is TGTGCCAGCAGCCGGAGCGAGGGAGAGACCCAGTACTTC. V and J are TRBV11-2 and TRBJ2-5, with a possible D match to TRBD2 (5 bases). CDR3 length: 13 residues. Trimming removed 5 bases at V and 4 bases at J, with 11 bases between. Germline loops: CDR1 SGHAT, CDR2 FQNNGV.

The chain uses TRBV4-1 and TRBJ2-7; 11 bases are a match to TRBD1. The CDR3 has 15 residues. CDR1 MGHRA and CDR2 YSYEKL come from the germline V gene. V shed 2 bases and J 6 bases; nucleotides not matched to a gene: 6. The CDR3 nucleotides read TGCGCCAGCAGCCAATGGTCCGGGACAGGGGGCGAGCAGTACGTC. Translated, it gives CASSQWSGTGGEQYV.

The chain has TRBV30 and TRBJ2-5; weak D call: TRBD2 (6 bases). Germline V gene lookup returns CDR1 GTSNPN and CDR2 SVGIG (reference sequence). Trimming stripped 1 base from V and 3 bases from J, with 12 bases between. There are 14 residues in the CDR3. CDR3 loop: CAWSDPSDEETQYF. CDR3 sequence (DNA): TGTGCCTGGAGTGACCCTAGCGACGAAGAGACCCAGTACTTC.

This clone was observed a single time. V is TRBV29-1 and J is TRBJ2-5; D perhaps matches TRBD2 (5 bases). Trimming removed 6 bases at V and 4 bases at J, with 21 bases between. This CDR3 contains 15 residues. The V gene's germline CDR1 is SQVTM and CDR2 ANQGSEA. As DNA, the CDR3 is TGCAGCGTCCTCCAGGTTGGGGATGGGAGAGAGACCCAGTACTTC. Its translation: CSVLQVGDGRETQYF.

This sequence joins TRBV30 and TRBJ2-2; 11 nucleotides match TRBD2. This CDR3 is built from 15 residues. V lost 5 bases to trimming and J lost 5 bases; unmatched junction nucleotides: 7. Germline CDR1 is GTSNPN and CDR2 is SVGIG (reference sequence). This CDR3 reads CAWATGLAATGELFF. The CDR3 nucleotides read TGTGCCTGGGCGACGGGACTAGCGGCAACCGGGGAGCTGTTTTTT.

The V gene is TRBV27, the J gene TRBJ2-3; the match to TRBD2 covers 9 bases. V was pared by 4 bases and J by 2 bases, with 10 bases of the junction left unmatched. The CDR3 is 17 amino acids. The germline V gene has CDR1 MNHEY and CDR2 SMNVEV (reference sequence). CDR3 protein: CASSSPPGLAYTDTQYF. Written as DNA, the CDR3 is TGTGCCAGCAGTTCACCCCCGGGACTAGCTTACACAGATACGCAGTATTTT.

The chain links TRBV5-6 to TRBJ2-2; 7 nucleotides agree with TRBD2. Germline values: CDR1 SGHDT, CDR2 YYEEEE. This CDR3 is 15 amino acids long. Trimming at V came to 2 bases and at J to 5 bases, leaving 6 bases not matched to a gene. The CDR3 here is CASSFGTTGTGELFF. CDR3 nucleotide sequence: TGTGCCAGCAGCTTCGGGACTACGGGAACCGGGGAGCTGTTTTTT.

This clone was seen only once. V and J are TRBV9 and TRBJ2-5; D perhaps matches TRBD2 (6 bases). Germline assignment: CDR1 SGDLS and CDR2 YYNGEE. With 0 bases removed from V and 4 bases from J, the gap between germline ends came to 7 bases. This CDR3 contains 13 residues. The CDR3 here is CASSVVSGETQYF. The CDR3 nucleotides read TGTGCCAGCAGCGTAGTTAGCGGAGAGACCCAGTACTTC.

The genes are TRBV19 and TRBJ2-7; D possibly corresponds to TRBD1 (5 bases). The CDR3 contains 16 residues. In germline, CDR1 is LNHDA, CDR2 SQIVND (reference sequence). V was pared by 6 bases and J by 4 bases, with 22 bases between. CDR3 nucleotide sequence: TGTGCCAGTAGCACAAACCCAACAGGTGTGTCTTACGAGCAGTACTTC. This translates into CASSTNPTGVSYEQYF.

This clone was observed a handful of times. The chain uses TRBV5-4 and TRBJ1-1; tentatively, D is TRBD1 (5 bases). Trimming removed 9 bases from V and 4 bases from J, with 13 bases in between. The germline CDR1 and CDR2 sequences are SGHNT and YYREEE (reference sequence). This CDR3 region has 12 residues. CDR3 sequence: CATLSGGTEAFF. The DNA of the CDR3 is TGTGCCACCCTATCCGGGGGCACTGAAGCTTTCTTT.

The chain joins TRBV18 to TRBJ1-1; D perhaps matches TRBD1 (5 bases). The V end was cut by 3 bases, the J end by 8 bases, with 19 bases between. This CDR3 region has 15 residues. Germline-derived CDR1 and CDR2 are KGHSH and LQKENI. CDR3 sequence reads: CASSPSEMLWTEAFF. Written as DNA, the CDR3 is TGTGCCAGCTCACCCTCCGAAATGTTATGGACAGAAGCTTTCTTT. Full variable domain (outside the CDR3, taken from reference TRBV18 and TRBJ1-1): NAGVMQNPRHLVRRRGQEARLRCSPMKGHSHVYWYRQLPEEGLKFMVYLQKENIIDESGMPKERFSAEFPKEGPSILRIQQVVRGDSAAYFCASSPSEMLWTEAFFGQGTRLTVV.

The chain is built from TRBV27 and TRBJ2-7; 10 bases are a match to TRBD1. V shed 7 bases, J shed 0 bases, and the junction held 9 bases outside the gene matches. The CDR3 has 16 residues. Looked up from germline, CDR1 is MNHEY and CDR2 is SMNVEV (reference sequence). CDR3 nucleotides: TGTGCCAGCAAGAATTCCGGGACAGGGGTCTCCTACGAGCAGTACTTC. This translates into CASKNSGTGVSYEQYF.

The J gene is TRBJ1-3, the V gene TRBV11-3; D gene uncertain. CDR3 length equals 15 residues. Germline V gene sequence: CDR1 SGHNT, CDR2 YENEEA. V was cut by 5 bases and J by 0 bases, with 11 bases left in between. The CDR3 sequence: CASSPGSFSGNTIYF. CDR3 DNA: TGTGCCAGCAGCCCCGGGTCATTCTCTGGAAACACCATATATTTT. The whole variable domain, filled in from reference TRBV11-3 and TRBJ1-3, reads EAGVVQSPRYKIIEKKQPVAFWCNPISGHNTLYWYLQNLGQGPELLIRYENEEAVDDSQLPKDRFSAERLKGVDSTLKIQPAELGDSAVYLCASSPGSFSGNTIYFGEGSWLTVV.

The CDR3 reads CASSALPGSSTDTQYF. The CDR3 DNA reads TGTGCCAGCAGCGCACTACCCGGGTCTAGCACAGATACGCAGTATTTT. The J gene is TRBJ2-3, the V gene TRBV11-2; D is uncertain. CDR1 is SGHAT and CDR2 is FQNNGV in the germline V gene. This CDR3 is built from 16 residues. V was trimmed by 5 bases and J by 0 bases, leaving 15 bases between them.